This T cell receptor (beta chain) was sequenced during a study of control samples from healthy donors and cancer patients. Assay used: immunoSEQ multiplex PCR; TCRdb lists only in-frame clones, some missing. The profile shows 100,000 to 150,000 clones, around 87% of them singletons. With 6 bases removed from V and 6 bases from J, the gap between germline ends came to 14 bases. The CDR3 sequence is 13 residues long. The V and J genes are TRBV12-3 or TRBV12-4 and TRBJ1-1; D possibly corresponds to TRBD1 (5 bases). The TCR sequence derives from a man in his forties in good health. The sequencing sample was made of blood. The CDR3 here is CASSRDWGAEAFF. The CDR3 DNA is TGTGCCAGCAGCAGGGATTGGGGCGCTGAAGCTTTCTTT.